This T cell receptor beta chain stems from a study of blood T cell repertoires in COVID-19. Study-wide background: From the United States, Italy and Spain came samples of acute and convalescent COVID-19. Nucleic acid was either cDNA or gDNA, and it came from T cells, B-cell-depleted T cells, or PBMCs.

Sequenced by immunoSEQ multiplex PCR; TCRdb stores in-frame clones only, minus some. The table has tens of thousands of clones, 75% to 90% seen once. This CDR3 contains 18 residues. V lost 1 base to trimming and J lost 2 bases; unmatched junction nucleotides: 11. The germline CDR1 and CDR2 sequences are SGHDT and YYEEEE. The rearrangement joins TRBV5-6 to TRBJ2-7, with TRBD1 matching over 11 bases. The clonotype comes from a man older than 75 with acute or convalescent COVID-19. The sequenced material came from peripheral blood. CDR3 nucleotide sequence: TGTGCCAGCAGCTTGTTCGGGACAGGGGGAGTAAGAGCCTACGAGCAGTACTTC. Amino acid sequence: CASSLFGTGGVRAYEQYF.